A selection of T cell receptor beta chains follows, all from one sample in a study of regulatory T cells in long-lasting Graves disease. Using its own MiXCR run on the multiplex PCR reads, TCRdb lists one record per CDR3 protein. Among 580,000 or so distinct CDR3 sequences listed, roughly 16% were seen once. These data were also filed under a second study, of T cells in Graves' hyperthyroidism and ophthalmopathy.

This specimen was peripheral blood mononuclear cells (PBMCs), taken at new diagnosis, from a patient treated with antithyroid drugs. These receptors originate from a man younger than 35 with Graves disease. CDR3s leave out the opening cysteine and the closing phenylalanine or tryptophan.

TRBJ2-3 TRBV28 VCAAQSPDTQY
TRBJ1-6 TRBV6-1 ASINLRSPLH
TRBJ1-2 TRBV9 ASSVGMATGGIGYT
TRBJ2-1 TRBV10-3 AIRITNPERGSYNEQF
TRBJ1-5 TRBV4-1 ASSPAPGQRQPQH
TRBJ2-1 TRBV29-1 SVERGSGRGVGEQF
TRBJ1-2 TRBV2 ASSGGQRRGGYT
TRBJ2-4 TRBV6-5 ASSYGGGENIQY
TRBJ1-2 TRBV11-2 ASSLDIPTGRIGGYT
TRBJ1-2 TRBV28 ASTMTGDGYT
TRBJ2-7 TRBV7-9 ASSWTVYEQY
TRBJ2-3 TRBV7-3 ASSRTSGTDTQY
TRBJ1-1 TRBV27 ASSFQGLEGAEAF
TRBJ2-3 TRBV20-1 SARAGPSTDTQY